Presented here are 26 T cell receptor beta chains from one specimen sequenced in a study of OX40 agonist ivuxolimab in advanced cancers. Sequenced by immunoSEQ multiplex PCR; TCRdb stores in-frame clones only, minus some. The table shows tens of thousands of clones, with roughly 94% occurring only once. This specimen consisted of CD4+ or CD8+ T cells sorted from blood, obtained in a trial of the OX40 agonist ivuxolimab. The receptor set was obtained from an adult with an advanced solid tumor such as melanoma, head and neck, liver or kidney cancer.

The chain links TRBV6-5 to TRBJ2-7, with D possibly matching TRBD1 (5 bases). The germline CDR1 and CDR2 sequences are MNHEY and SVGAGI. V lost 7 bases to trimming and J lost 5 bases, with 21 bases between them. This CDR3 is built from 15 residues. CDR3 sequence reads: CASKQKPHVDNEQYF. The CDR3 region has the DNA TGTGCCAGCAAACAAAAACCCCACGTGGACAACGAGCAGTACTTC.

The J gene is TRBJ1-1, the V gene TRBV5-4; 9 nucleotides match TRBD1. In germline, CDR1 is SGHNT, CDR2 YYREEE (reference sequence). This CDR3 spans 17 amino acids. V trimming: 4 bases; J trimming: 6 bases; junction bases outside the gene matches: 16. DNA for the CDR3: TGTGCCAGCAGCCCAGTCCCGGGACAGGGACAGGACTCTGAAGCTTTCTTT. The encoded protein is CASSPVPGQGQDSEAFF.

The J gene is TRBJ2-2, the V gene TRBV27; 7 nucleotides match TRBD2. V was clipped by 6 bases and J by 9 bases; unmatched bases: 10. The germline V gene has CDR1 MNHEY and CDR2 SMNVEV (reference sequence). The CDR3 length is 14 residues. The CDR3 region is CASSLEGGVRELFF. CDR3 nucleotides: TGTGCCAGCAGCCTGGAGGGAGGGGTCAGGGAGCTGTTTTTT.

CDR3 DNA sequence: TGTGCCAGCAGTCTCCAACTAGCGCCCCCTCGTCTGGAGCAGTACTTC. Its translation is CASSLQLAPPRLEQYF. The chain couples TRBV28 to TRBJ2-7; 7 bases are shared with TRBD2. The junction had 17 bases not matched to a gene; V was cut back by 5 bases and J by 7 bases. The CDR3 consists of 16 residues. Germline V gene data show CDR1 as MDHEN and CDR2 as SYDVKM.

The V and J genes are TRBV28 and TRBJ1-3, with 7 nucleotides matching TRBD1. The germline CDR1 and CDR2 sequences are MDHEN and SYDVKM. The CDR3 contains 15 residues. Unmatched junction bases numbered 5, after V lost 6 bases and J lost 0 bases. The CDR3 region has the DNA TGTGCCAGCAGGCCAGGGGGTGACTCTGGAAACACCATATATTTT. Translated, it gives CASRPGGDSGNTIYF.

The V gene is TRBV10-3, the J gene TRBJ2-7; 9 nucleotides align to TRBD2. V lost 0 bases, J lost 3 bases, and 3 bases stayed unmatched. CDR3 size: 15 residues. Germline V lookup: CDR1 ENHRY, CDR2 SYGVKD. The CDR3, as DNA: TGTGCCATCAGTGAGTCGGCTAGCGGGATCTACGAGCAGTACTTC. This sequence encodes CAISESASGIYEQYF.

This chain joins TRBV6-1 and TRBJ2-7, with 8 bases matching TRBD1. The CDR3 covers 15 residues. In germline, CDR1 is MNHNS, CDR2 SASEGT. V lost 6 bases and J lost 2; bases outside the gene matches: 9. The CDR3, as DNA: TGTGCCAGCAGCCCCACCGGGACAGGAACCTACGAGCAGTACTTC. It is translated as CASSPTGTGTYEQYF.

A remark on this clone: The identical CDR3 is also encoded by other nucleotide sequences in the sample. The J gene is TRBJ1-1, the V gene TRBV4-3; no firm D call. The germline V and J ends were trimmed by 0 bases and 4 bases, with 6 bases remaining between them. The CDR3 runs 13 residues. Germline V gene sequence: CDR1 LGHNA, CDR2 YSLEER. CDR3 bases: TGCGCCAGCAGCCAAGATGGAGGCACTGAAGCTTTCTTT. Its protein is CASSQDGGTEAFF.

V usage is TRBV27 and J usage is TRBJ1-5; D remains ambiguous. Trimming pared 5 bases from V and 0 bases from J, leaving 14 bases between. The CDR3 loop spans 16 amino acids. Germline CDR1 MNHEY, CDR2 SMNVEV (reference sequence). This CDR3 is CASSHLGGVSNQPQHF. As DNA, the CDR3 is TGTGCCAGCAGTCACCTGGGCGGTGTTAGCAATCAGCCCCAGCATTTT.

Details on this clone: The DNA is left out, because the CDR3 cannot be placed on it with certainty; the CDR3 is given as TCRdb lists it. V gene TRBV21-1 combines with J gene TRBJ1-2. TRBV21-1 is a pseudogene segment. The CDR3 region is 16 residues in length, termini included. This CDR3 is CASSKGVGGGSYGYTF.

The chain combines TRBV27 with TRBJ1-5; 7 positions agree with TRBD1. The germline V gene encodes CDR1 MNHEY and CDR2 SMNVEV (reference sequence). V shed 5 bases, J shed 6 bases, and the junction held 10 bases outside the gene matches. The CDR3 length is 15 residues. CDR3 sequence reads: CASSQLLGDSQPQHF. The CDR3 DNA is TGTGCCAGCAGTCAACTCTTGGGGGACAGTCAGCCCCAGCATTTT.

V usage is TRBV19 and J usage is TRBJ2-1; D perhaps matches TRBD2 (7 bases). CDR3 length: 14 residues. V was clipped by 6 bases and J by 8 bases, with 17 bases between them. Germline CDR1 and CDR2: LNHDA and SQIVND (reference sequence). CDR3: CASRLAGAPDEQFF. The CDR3 coding sequence is TGTGCCAGTAGATTGGCGGGGGCCCCCGATGAGCAGTTCTTC.

This chain links TRBV6-4 with TRBJ2-2; 7 bases line up with TRBD2. This CDR3 spans 19 amino acids. With 6 bases clipped from V and 5 bases from J, the junction kept 21 bases outside the gene matches. From germline, CDR1 is MRHNA and CDR2 SNTAGT. DNA for the CDR3: TGTGCCAGCAGCGAAACCCCCAACCCAGCGGGATATGGTACCGGGGAGCTGTTTTTT. It yields the protein CASSETPNPAGYGTGELFF.

This clone has only one observation. The chain is built from TRBV4-3 and TRBJ2-7, with D perhaps TRBD2 (6 bases). CDR3 length: 17 amino acids. V was cut by 1 base and J by 0 bases, with 16 bases left in between. CDR1 is LGHNA and CDR2 is YSLEER in the germline V gene. This CDR3 reads CASSQADGPGGSYEQYF. The DNA for the CDR3 is TGCGCCAGCAGCCAAGCCGACGGCCCCGGGGGCTCCTACGAGCAGTACTTC.

This clone was observed a single time. The rearrangement uses TRBV27 and TRBJ2-1; D may be TRBD1 or TRBD2 (5 bases each). Germline loops: CDR1 MNHEY, CDR2 SMNVEV (reference sequence). Trimming stripped 0 bases from V and 8 bases from J, with 5 bases between. The CDR3 contains 12 residues. The DNA for the CDR3 is TGTGCCAGCAGTTTATCGGGGGATGAGCAGTTCTTC. Amino acids: CASSLSGDEQFF.

This clone showed up just once. The chain recombines TRBV7-9 with TRBJ2-5; 13 bases are shared with TRBD2. The CDR3 totals 16 residues. V dropped 5 bases and J dropped 5; count of bases not matched to a gene: 8. The germline CDR1 and CDR2 sequences are SEHNR and FQNEAQ (reference sequence). Here the CDR3 DNA reads TGTGCCAGCAGCCATTGGGGACTAGCGGGACATGAGACCCAGTACTTC. This codes for CASSHWGLAGHETQYF.

V and J are TRBV4-3 and TRBJ2-6, with TRBD2 identical over 7 bases. The CDR3 covers 16 residues. V lost 0 bases to trimming and J lost 2 bases; unmatched junction nucleotides: 1. Germline CDR1 is LGHNA and CDR2 is YSLEER. The CDR3 coding sequence is TGCGCCAGCAGCCAAGATGGGGGGGCTGGGGCCAACGTCCTGACTTTC. It encodes CASSQDGGAGANVLTF.

The chain joins TRBV4-3 to TRBJ2-4; 7 bases map to TRBD2. The V gene's germline CDR1 is LGHNA and CDR2 YSLEER. The V and J ends lost 0 bases and 6 bases, in that order; junction bases with no gene match: 8. The CDR3 consists of 16 residues. CDR3 sequence: CASSQDGRGSGNIQYF. CDR3 DNA sequence: TGCGCCAGCAGCCAAGATGGGAGGGGTAGTGGAAACATTCAGTACTTC.

DNA for the CDR3: TGTGCCAGCAGTTTATCCCAGAAAAGCCACTATGGCTACACCTTC. Its protein product is CASSLSQKSHYGYTF. The V and J genes are TRBV27 and TRBJ1-2; D is undetermined. V was shortened by 0 bases and J by 3 bases, with 11 bases between the two germline ends. Germline loops: CDR1 MNHEY, CDR2 SMNVEV (reference sequence). This CDR3 region has 15 residues.

The chain is built from TRBV7-2 and TRBJ2-1; no firm D call. In germline, CDR1 is SGHTA, CDR2 FQGNSA. The CDR3 sequence is 13 residues long. V was cut by 8 bases and J by 3 bases, with 11 bases left in between. The CDR3 region is CASYPTGYNEQFF. DNA of the CDR3: TGTGCCAGCTACCCAACCGGCTACAATGAGCAGTTCTTC.

The chain joins TRBV27 to TRBJ1-2; weak D call: TRBD1 (6 bases). V lost 8 bases and J 4 bases, leaving 14 bases between the germline ends. Germline CDR1 and CDR2: MNHEY and SMNVEV (reference sequence). The CDR3 spans 13 residues. The CDR3 DNA sequence: TGTGCCAGCGGCTCAGGGGTAGGCTATGGCTACACCTTC. Amino acid sequence: CASGSGVGYGYTF.

This rearrangement joins TRBV4-2 to TRBJ1-5; weak D call: TRBD1 (6 bases). The CDR3 covers 15 residues. Germline V gene lookup returns CDR1 LGHNA and CDR2 YNFKEQ. Trimming stripped 2 bases from V and 6 bases from J, with 14 bases between. CDR3 coding DNA: TGTGCCAGCAGCCAATTAGGTGGGGGGCTTCAGCCCCAGCATTTT. Residues: CASSQLGGGLQPQHF.

The gene calls are TRBV7-8 and TRBJ2-1; D gene ambiguous. From germline, CDR1 is SGHVS and CDR2 FQNEAQ. CDR3 length: 16 residues. Trimming stripped 2 bases from V and 0 bases from J, with 11 bases between. The CDR3 reads CASSLMASSSYNEQFF. In DNA, the CDR3 is TGTGCCAGCAGCTTAATGGCTTCCAGCTCCTACAATGAGCAGTTCTTC.

The chain recombines TRBV9 with TRBJ2-7, with TRBD2 as a possible D gene (6 bases). Trimming removed 3 bases from V and 5 bases from J, with 12 bases in between. The length of the CDR3 is 13 residues. The germline CDR1 and CDR2 sequences are SGDLS and YYNGEE. CDR3 in DNA: TGTGCCAGCAGCGCCAGACTAGACCACGAGCAGTACTTC. As protein: CASSARLDHEQYF.

The chain joins TRBV11-2 to TRBJ2-7; TRBD1 agrees at 12 bases. CDR1 is SGHAT, CDR2 FQNNGV, per germline. The CDR3 is made up of 17 amino acids. V lost 3 bases and J lost 3; bases outside the gene matches: 9. The CDR3 DNA reads TGTGCCAGCAGCTTCGGGACAGGGGGCCGCTACGGCTACGAGCAGTACTTC. Amino acid sequence: CASSFGTGGRYGYEQYF. Supplemented by reference TRBV11-2 and TRBJ2-7, the full variable domain reads EAGVAQSPRYKIIEKRQSVAFWCNPISGHATLYWYQQILGQGPKLLIQFQNNGVVDDSQLPKDRFSAERLKGVDSTLKIQPAKLEDSAVYLCASSFGTGGRYGYEQYFGPGTRLTVT.

V usage is TRBV27 and J usage is TRBJ2-7; 7 nucleotides align to TRBD1. J lost 2 bases, V lost 2 bases, and 9 bases had no gene match. The CDR3 has 16 amino acids. The germline V gene has CDR1 MNHEY and CDR2 SMNVEV (reference sequence). CDR3 amino acids: CASSLDHRGWTYEQYF. CDR3 coding DNA: TGTGCCAGCAGTTTAGATCACAGGGGTTGGACCTACGAGCAGTACTTC.